Here is one T cell receptor beta chain with its context. Its antigen is not known. TCRdb keeps only in-frame clones here, not all; method: immunoSEQ multiplex PCR. The data show 550,000 to 800,000 clones, with 74% seen just once and over 1.5% held by the top ten. The data belong to a study of shared clonotypes between healthy human individuals. Study-level findings and limits: Estimated richness was generally greater in naive than memory subsets.

CDR1 is SGHAT and CDR2 is FQNNGV in the germline V gene. CDR3 length equals 15 residues. The germline V and J ends were trimmed by 1 base and 5 bases, with 14 bases remaining between them. Sequencing was done on a sample of memory CD4+ T cells sorted from blood. Noted subset: CD45RA-negative fraction. The V call is TRBV11-2, the J call TRBJ2-5, with D maybe TRBD1 (6 bases). The clonotype originates from a woman in her twenties or thirties in good health. The CDR3 sequence is CASSLAPGVEETQYF. The CDR3 DNA follows: TGTGCCAGCAGCTTAGCTCCAGGGGTCGAGGAGACCCAGTACTTC.